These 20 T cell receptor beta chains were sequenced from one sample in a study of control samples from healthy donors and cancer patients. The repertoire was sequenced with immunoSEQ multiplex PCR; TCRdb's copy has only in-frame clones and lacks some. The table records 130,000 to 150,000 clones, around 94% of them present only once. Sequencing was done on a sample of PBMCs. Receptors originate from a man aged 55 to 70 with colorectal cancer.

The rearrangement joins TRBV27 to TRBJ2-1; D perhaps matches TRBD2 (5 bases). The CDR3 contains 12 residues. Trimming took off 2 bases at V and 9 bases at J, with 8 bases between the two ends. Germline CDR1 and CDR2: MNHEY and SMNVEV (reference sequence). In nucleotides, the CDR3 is TGTGCCAGCAGTTTAGAAAGCGGTGAGCAGTTCTTC. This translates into CASSLESGEQFF.

CDR3 protein: CASSLDRGSGNTIYF. DNA for the CDR3: TGCGCCAGCAGCTTGGACAGAGGCTCTGGAAACACCATATATTTT. The gene calls are TRBV5-1 and TRBJ1-3, with D uncertain. Germline CDR1 and CDR2: SGHRS and YFSETQ. V was shortened by 0 bases and J by 0 bases, with 7 bases between the two germline ends. The length of the CDR3 is 15 residues. The entire variable domain, with the rest obtained from reference TRBV5-1 and TRBJ1-3, is as follows: KAGVTQTPRYLIKTRGQQVTLSCSPISGHRSVSWYQQTPGQGLQFLFEYFSETQRNKGNFPGRFSGRQFSNSRSEMNVSTLELGDSALYLCASSLDRGSGNTIYFGEGSWLTVV.

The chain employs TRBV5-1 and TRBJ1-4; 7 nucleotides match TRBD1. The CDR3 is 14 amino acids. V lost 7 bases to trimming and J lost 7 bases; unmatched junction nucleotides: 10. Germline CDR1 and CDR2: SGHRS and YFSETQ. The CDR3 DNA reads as TGCGCCAGCTCCTTTTGGGGGGACAGTGAAAAACTGTTTTTT. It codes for CASSFWGDSEKLFF.

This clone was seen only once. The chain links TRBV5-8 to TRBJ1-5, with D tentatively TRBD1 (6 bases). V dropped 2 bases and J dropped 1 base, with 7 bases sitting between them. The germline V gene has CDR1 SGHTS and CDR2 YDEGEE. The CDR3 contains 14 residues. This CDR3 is CASSFTGSNQPQHF. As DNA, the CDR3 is TGTGCCAGCAGCTTTACAGGGAGCAATCAGCCCCAGCATTTT. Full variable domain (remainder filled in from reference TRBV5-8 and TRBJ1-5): EAGVTQSPTHLIKTRGQQATLRCSPISGHTSVYWYQQALGLGLQFLLWYDEGEERNRGNFPPRFSGRQFPNYSSELNVNALELEDSALYLCASSFTGSNQPQHFGDGTRLSIL.

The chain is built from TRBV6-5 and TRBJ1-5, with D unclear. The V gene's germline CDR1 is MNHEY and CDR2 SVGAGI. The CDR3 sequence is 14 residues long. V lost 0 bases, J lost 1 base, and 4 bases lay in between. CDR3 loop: CASSYSASNQPQHF. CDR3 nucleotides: TGTGCCAGCAGTTACTCGGCGAGCAATCAGCCCCAGCATTTT.

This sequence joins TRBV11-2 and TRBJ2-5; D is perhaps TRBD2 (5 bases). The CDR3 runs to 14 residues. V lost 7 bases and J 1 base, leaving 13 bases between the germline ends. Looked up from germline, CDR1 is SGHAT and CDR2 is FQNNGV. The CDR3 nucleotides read TGTGCCAGCACTCGGGGTCCCGGCCAAGAGACCCAGTACTTC. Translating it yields CASTRGPGQETQYF. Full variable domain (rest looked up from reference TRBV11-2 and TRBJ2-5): EAGVAQSPRYKIIEKRQSVAFWCNPISGHATLYWYQQILGQGPKLLIQFQNNGVVDDSQLPKDRFSAERLKGVDSTLKIQPAKLEDSAVYLCASTRGPGQETQYFGPGTRLLVL.

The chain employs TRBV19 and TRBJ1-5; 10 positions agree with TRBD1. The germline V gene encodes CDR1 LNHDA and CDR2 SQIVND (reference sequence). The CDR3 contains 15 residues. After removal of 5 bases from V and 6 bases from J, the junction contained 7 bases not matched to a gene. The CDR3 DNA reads TGTGCCAGTAGTGGGGGGACAGGGGTGGGTCAGCCCCAGCATTTT. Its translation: CASSGGTGVGQPQHF.

The CDR3 protein is CASKGRGANVLTF. CDR3 in DNA: TGTGCCAGCAAGGGGAGAGGGGCCAACGTCCTGACTTTC. The rearrangement uses TRBV2 and TRBJ2-6; D assignment may be TRBD1 or TRBD2 (5 bases each). The V gene lost 7 bases and the J gene lost 4 bases, with 8 bases spanning the gap. This CDR3 has 13 residues. In germline, CDR1 is SNHLY, CDR2 FYNNEI.

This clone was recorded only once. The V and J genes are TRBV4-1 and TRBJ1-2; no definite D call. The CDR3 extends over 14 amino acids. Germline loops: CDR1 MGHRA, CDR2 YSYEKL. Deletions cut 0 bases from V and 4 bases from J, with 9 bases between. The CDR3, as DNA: TGCGCCAGCAGCCAAGAGCCCGGGTCCTATGGCTACACCTTC. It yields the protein CASSQEPGSYGYTF.

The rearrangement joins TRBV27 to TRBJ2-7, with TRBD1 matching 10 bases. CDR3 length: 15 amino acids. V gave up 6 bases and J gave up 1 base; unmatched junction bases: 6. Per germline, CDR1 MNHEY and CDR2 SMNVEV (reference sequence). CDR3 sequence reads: CASRKPGQGSYEQYF. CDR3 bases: TGTGCCAGCAGAAAACCGGGACAGGGGTCCTACGAGCAGTACTTC.

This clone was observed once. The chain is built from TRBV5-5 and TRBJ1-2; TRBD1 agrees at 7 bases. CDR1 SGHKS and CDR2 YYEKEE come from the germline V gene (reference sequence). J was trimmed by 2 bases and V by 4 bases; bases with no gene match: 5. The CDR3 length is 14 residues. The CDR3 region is CASSLRDSNYGYTF. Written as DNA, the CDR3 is TGTGCCAGCAGCCTTAGGGACAGCAACTATGGCTACACCTTC.

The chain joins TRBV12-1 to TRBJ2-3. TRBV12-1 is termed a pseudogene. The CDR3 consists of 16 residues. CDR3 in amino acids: CASSFVQGERTDTQYF. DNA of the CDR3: TGTGCCAGCAGCTTTGTACAAGGGGAGAGGACAGATACGCAGTATTTT.

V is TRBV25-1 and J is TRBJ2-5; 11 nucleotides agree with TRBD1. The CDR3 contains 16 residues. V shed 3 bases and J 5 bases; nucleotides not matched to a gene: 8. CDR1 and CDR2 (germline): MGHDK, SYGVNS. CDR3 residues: CASSDPRTGGGETQYF. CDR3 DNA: TGTGCCAGCAGTGACCCCCGGACAGGGGGCGGTGAGACCCAGTACTTC.

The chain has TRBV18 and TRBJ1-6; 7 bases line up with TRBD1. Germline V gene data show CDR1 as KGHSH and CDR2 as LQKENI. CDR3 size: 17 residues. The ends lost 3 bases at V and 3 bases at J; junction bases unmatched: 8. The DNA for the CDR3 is TGTGCCAGCTCACCTGTCCCGGGACAGAGCTATAATTCACCCCTCCACTTT. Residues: CASSPVPGQSYNSPLHF.

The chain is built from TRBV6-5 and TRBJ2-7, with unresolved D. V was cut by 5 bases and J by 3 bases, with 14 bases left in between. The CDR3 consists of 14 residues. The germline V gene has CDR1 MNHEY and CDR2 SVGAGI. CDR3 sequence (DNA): TGTGCCAGCAGTCCCTCATCCTTTAGCTACGAGCAGTACTTC. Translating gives CASSPSSFSYEQYF.

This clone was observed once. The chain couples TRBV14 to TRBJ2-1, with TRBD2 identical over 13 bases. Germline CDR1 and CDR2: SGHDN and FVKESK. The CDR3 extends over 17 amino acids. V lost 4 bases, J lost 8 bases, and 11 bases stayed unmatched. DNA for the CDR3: TGTGCCAGCAGCCTCAGGTCACTAGCGGGGGGGCCACATGAGCAGTTCTTC. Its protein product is CASSLRSLAGGPHEQFF.

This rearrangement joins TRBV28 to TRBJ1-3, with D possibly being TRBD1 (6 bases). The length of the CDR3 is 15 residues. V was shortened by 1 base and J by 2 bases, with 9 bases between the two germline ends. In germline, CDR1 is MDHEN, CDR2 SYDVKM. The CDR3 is CASSLSGAAGNTIYF. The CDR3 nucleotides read TGTGCCAGCAGTTTATCGGGGGCAGCTGGAAACACCATATATTTT.

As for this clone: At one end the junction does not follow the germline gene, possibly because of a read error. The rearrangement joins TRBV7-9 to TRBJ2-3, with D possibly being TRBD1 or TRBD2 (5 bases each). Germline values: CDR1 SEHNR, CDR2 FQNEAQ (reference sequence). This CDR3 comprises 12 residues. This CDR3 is CASNRGDGPPGF. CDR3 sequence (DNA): TGTGCCAGCAACAGAGGGGACGGCCCTCCGGGTTTT.

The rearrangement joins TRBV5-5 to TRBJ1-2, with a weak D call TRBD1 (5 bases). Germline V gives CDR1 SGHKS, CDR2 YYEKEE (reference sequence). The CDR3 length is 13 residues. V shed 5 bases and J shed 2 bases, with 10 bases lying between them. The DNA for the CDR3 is TGTGCCAGCAGGACAGCGGGAAACTATGGCTACACCTTC. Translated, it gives CASRTAGNYGYTF.

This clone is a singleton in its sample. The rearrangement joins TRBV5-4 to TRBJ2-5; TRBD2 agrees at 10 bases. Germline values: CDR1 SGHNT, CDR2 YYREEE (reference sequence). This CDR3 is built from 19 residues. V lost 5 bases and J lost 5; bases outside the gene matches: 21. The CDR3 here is CASSSGLGQRGGLGETQYF. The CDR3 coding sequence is TGTGCCAGCAGTTCAGGGCTCGGGCAGCGGGGGGGCCTGGGCGAGACCCAGTACTTC. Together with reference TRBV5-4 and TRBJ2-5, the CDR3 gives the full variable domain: ETGVTQSPTHLIKTRGQQVTLRCSSQSGHNTVSWYQQALGQGPQFIFQYYREEENGRGNFPPRFSGLQFPNYSSELNVNALELDDSALYLCASSSGLGQRGGLGETQYFGPGTRLLVL.